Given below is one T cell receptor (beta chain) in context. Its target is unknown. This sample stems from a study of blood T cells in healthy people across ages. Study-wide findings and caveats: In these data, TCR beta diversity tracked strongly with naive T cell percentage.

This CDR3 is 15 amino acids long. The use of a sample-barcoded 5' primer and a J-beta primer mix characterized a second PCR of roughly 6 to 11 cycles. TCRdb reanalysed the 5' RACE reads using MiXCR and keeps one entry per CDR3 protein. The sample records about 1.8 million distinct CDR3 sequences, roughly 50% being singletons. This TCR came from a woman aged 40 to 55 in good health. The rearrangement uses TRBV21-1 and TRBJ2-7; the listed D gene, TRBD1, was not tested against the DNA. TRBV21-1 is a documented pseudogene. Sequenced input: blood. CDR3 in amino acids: CASSARTGLDDEQYF. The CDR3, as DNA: TGTGCCAGCAGCGCCAGGACAGGCCTTGACGACGAGCAGTACTTC.